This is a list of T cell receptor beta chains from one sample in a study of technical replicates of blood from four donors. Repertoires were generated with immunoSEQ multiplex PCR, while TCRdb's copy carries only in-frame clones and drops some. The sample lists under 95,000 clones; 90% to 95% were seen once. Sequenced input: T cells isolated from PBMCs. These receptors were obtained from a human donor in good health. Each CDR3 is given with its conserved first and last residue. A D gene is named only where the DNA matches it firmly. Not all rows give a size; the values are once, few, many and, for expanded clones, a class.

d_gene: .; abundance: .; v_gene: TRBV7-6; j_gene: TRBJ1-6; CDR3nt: TGTGCCAGCAGCTTAGGACAGAATAATTCACCCCTCCACTTT; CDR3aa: CASSLGQNNSPLHF
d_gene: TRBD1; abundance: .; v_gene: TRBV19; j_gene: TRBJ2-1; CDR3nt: TGTGCCAGTAGCCGGGACAGGGCGTTCAATGAGCAGTTCTTC; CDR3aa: CASSRDRAFNEQFF
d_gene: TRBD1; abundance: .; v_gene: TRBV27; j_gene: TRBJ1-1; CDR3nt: TGTGCCAGCAGTCCCCTGGACAGGGGATATGAAGCTTTCTTT; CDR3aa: CASSPLDRGYEAFF
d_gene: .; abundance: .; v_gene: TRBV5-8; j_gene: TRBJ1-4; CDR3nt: TGTGCCAGCAGCCCGACGGCGGACAGTTACAATGAAAAACTGTTTTTT; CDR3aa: CASSPTADSYNEKLFF
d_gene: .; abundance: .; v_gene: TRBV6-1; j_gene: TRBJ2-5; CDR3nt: TGTGCCAGCAGTGAAAGCTGGTCTCAGTACTTC; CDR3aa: CASSESWSQYF
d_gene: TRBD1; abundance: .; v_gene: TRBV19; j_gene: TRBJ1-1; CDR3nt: TGTGCCAGTAGTTTAACGGGACAGGGAGGGACTGAAGCTTTCTTT; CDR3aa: CASSLTGQGGTEAFF
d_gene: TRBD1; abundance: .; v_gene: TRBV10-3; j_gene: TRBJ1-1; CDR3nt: TGTGCCATCAGTGATAGACAGGGGACTGAAGCTTTCTTT; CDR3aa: CAISDRQGTEAFF
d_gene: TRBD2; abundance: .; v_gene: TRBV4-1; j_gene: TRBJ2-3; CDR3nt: TGCGCCAGCAGCCGCACGGGACTAGGCACTACAGATACGCAGTATTTT; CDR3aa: CASSRTGLGTTDTQYF
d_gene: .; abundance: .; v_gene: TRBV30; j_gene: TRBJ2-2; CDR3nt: TGTGCCTGGACCCAGGACTCTATCACCGGGGAGCTGTTTTTT; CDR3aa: CAWTQDSITGELFF
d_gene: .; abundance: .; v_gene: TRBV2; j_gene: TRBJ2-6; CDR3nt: TGTGCCAGCATGGCCCTGGCGGCTGGGGCCAACGTCCTGACTTTC; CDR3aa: CASMALAAGANVLTF
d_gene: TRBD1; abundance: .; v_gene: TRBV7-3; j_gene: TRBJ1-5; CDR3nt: TGTGCCAGCAGCCCGCAGGGGGGTCAGCCCCAGCATTTT; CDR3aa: CASSPQGGQPQHF
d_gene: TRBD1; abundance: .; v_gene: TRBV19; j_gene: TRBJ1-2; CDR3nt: TGTGCCAGTAGTACGAAATCAACAGGGGGCGCGTTGTATGGCTACACCTTC; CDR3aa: CASSTKSTGGALYGYTF
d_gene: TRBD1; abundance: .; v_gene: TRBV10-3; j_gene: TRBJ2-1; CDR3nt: TGTGCCATCAGTGAGGGGACAGGGGCTTCCTACAATGAGCAGTTCTTC; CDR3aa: CAISEGTGASYNEQFF
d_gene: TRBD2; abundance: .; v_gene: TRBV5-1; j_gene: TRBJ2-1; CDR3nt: TGCGCCAGCAGCTTCGAGGGAGGGCCCAGCAATGAGCAGTTCTTC; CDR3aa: CASSFEGGPSNEQFF
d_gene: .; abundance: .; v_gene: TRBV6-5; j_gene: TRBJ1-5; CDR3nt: TGTGCCAGCAGTTACAGTGCAGGGATCAATCAGCCCCAGCATTTT; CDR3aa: CASSYSAGINQPQHF
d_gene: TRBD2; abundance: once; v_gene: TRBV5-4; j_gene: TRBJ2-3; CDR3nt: TGTGCCAGCAGCAGCCTACCGGGACTAGCGGGAGTGGAGTGGGATACGCAGTATTTT; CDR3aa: CASSSLPGLAGVEWDTQYF
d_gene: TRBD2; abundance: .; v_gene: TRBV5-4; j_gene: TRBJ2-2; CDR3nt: TGTGCCAGCAGCCCGGGGGGGATGAACACCGGGGAGCTGTTTTTT; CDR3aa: CASSPGGMNTGELFF
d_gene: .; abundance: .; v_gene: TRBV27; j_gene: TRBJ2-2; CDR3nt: TGTGCCAGCAAGTTTGAGTATAGCGGGGAGCTGTTTTTT; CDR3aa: CASKFEYSGELFF
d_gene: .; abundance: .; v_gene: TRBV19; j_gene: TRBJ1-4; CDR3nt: TGTGCCAGTAGTATGGAGGGTAGTATCGAAAAACTGTTTTTT; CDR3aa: CASSMEGSIEKLFF
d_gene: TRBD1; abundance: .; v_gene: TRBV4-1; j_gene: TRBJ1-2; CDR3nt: TGCGCCAGCAGCCAAGATGCGGACAGGGGTTATGGCTACACCTTC; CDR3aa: CASSQDADRGYGYTF
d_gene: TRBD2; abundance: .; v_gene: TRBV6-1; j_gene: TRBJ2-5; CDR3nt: TGTGCCAGCAGTCGGCGGGAGTGGGAGACCCAGTACTTC; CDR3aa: CASSRREWETQYF
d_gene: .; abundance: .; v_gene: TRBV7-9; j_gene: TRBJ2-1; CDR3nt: TGTGCCAGCAGACCTCAGCGGACCCCCTCCTCCTACAATGAGCAGTTCTTC; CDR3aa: CASRPQRTPSSYNEQFF
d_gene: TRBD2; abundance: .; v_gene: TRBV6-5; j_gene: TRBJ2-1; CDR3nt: TGTGCCAGCAGGGGGACTAGCGGGACCCACAATGAGCAGTTCTTC; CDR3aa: CASRGTSGTHNEQFF